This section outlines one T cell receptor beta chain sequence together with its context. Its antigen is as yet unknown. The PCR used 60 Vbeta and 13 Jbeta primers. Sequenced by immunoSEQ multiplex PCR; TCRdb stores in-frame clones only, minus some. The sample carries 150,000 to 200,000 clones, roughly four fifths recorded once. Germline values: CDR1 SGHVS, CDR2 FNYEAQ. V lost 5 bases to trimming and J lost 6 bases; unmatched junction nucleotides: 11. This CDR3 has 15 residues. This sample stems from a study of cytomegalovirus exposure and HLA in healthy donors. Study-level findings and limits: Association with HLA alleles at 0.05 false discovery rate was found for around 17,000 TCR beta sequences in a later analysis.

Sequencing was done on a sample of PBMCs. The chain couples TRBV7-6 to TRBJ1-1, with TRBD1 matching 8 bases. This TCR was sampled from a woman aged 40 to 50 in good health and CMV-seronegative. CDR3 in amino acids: CASSPGQGGSAEAFF. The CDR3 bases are TGTGCCAGCAGCCCTGGACAGGGAGGAAGCGCTGAAGCTTTCTTT.